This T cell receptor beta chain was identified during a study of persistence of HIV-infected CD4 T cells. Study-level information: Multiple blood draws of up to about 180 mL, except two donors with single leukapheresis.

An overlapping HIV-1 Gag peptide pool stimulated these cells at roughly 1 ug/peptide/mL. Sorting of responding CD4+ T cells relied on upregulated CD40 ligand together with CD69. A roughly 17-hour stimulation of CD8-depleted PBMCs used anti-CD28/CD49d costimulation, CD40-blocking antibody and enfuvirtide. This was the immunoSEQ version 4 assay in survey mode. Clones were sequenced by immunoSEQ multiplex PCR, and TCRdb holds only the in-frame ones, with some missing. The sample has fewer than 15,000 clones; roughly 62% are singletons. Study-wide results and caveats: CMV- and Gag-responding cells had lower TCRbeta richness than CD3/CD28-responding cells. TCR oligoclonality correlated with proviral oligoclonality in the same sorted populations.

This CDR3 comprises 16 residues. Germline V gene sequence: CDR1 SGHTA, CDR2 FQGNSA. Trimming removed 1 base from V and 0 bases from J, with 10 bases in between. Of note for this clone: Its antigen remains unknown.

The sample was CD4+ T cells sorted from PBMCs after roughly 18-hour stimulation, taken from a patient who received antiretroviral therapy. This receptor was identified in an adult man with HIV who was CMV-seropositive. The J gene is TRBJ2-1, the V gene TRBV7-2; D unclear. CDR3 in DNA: TGTGCCAGCAGCTTAGAGTACCCAGCCTCCTACAATGAGCAGTTCTTC. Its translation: CASSLEYPASYNEQFF.